This T cell receptor (beta chain) was retrieved from a study of CD4 T cells in relation to SARS-CoV-2 and coronaviruses. Study context: After around 10 days of antigen culture, PBMC TCR beta CDR3s were sequenced. Patient ages ranged from roughly 21 to 80, median 38.

This CDR3 has 19 amino acids. Looked up from germline, CDR1 is SNHLY and CDR2 is FYNNEI. With 7 bases clipped from V and 4 bases from J, the junction kept 15 bases outside the gene matches. In this sample, this clone turned up a few times. Its antigen is unknown. Naive and memory CD4+ T cells were separated from cryopreserved PBMCs. Only in-frame clones appear in the TCRdb table, and some are missing; sequencing was by immunoSEQ multiplex PCR. The sample consists of about 38,000 clones, around 77% of them appearing once. The sequence derives from an adult with COVID-19. This sequence joins TRBV2 and TRBJ2-1; 14 bases are shared with TRBD2. Sequencing used memory CD4+ T cells from PBMCs, cultured in vitro. This CDR3 is CASIKPPGTSGRRYNEQFF. In nucleotides, the CDR3 is TGTGCCAGCATCAAGCCCCCCGGGACTAGCGGGAGAAGGTACAATGAGCAGTTCTTC.